This passage covers 8 T cell receptor beta chains from one sample sequenced in a study of shared clonotypes between healthy human individuals. Profiling relied on immunoSEQ multiplex PCR, and the TCRdb table lists in-frame clones only, not all of them. Found here are some 2 million clones, approximately 95% of them singletons; the top ten hold 1% to 1.3%. Naive CD8 cells, CD45RO-negative and positively selected for CCR7, excluded terminally differentiated effector memory CD45RA+ cells. Sequencing was done on a sample of naive CD8+ T cells sorted from blood. The receptor set was obtained from a man in his late teens or twenties in good health.

This clone was found once. This chain uses TRBV13 with TRBJ2-5; D ambiguous. V was cut by 2 bases and J by 1 base, with 2 bases left in between. Germline CDR1 and CDR2: PRHDT and FYEKMQ (reference sequence). The CDR3 is 12 residues long. This CDR3 is CASSLFQETQYF. CDR3 DNA sequence: TGTGCCAGCAGCTTATTCCAAGAGACCCAGTACTTC. The complete variable domain, with remaining parts taken from reference TRBV13 and TRBJ2-5, reads AAGVIQSPRHLIKEKRETATLKCYPIPRHDTVYWYQQGPGQDPQFLISFYEKMQSDKGSIPDRFSAQQFSDYHSELNMSSLELGDSALYFCASSLFQETQYFGPGTRLLVL.

The chain joins TRBV4-1 to TRBJ2-5; D not certain. Per germline, CDR1 MGHRA and CDR2 YSYEKL. The ends were cut back, 3 bases at V and 4 bases at J, with 12 bases in the middle. The CDR3 consists of 14 residues. CDR3 sequence: CASSQRAPGETQYF. CDR3 in DNA: TGCGCCAGCAGCCAGCGAGCCCCCGGAGAGACCCAGTACTTC.

The chain has TRBV6-5 and TRBJ2-5; possibly TRBD2 for D (6 bases). The CDR3 spans 14 residues. Germline values: CDR1 MNHEY, CDR2 SVGAGI. V gave up 2 bases and J gave up 2 bases, with 9 bases separating them. The CDR3 here is CASSYAGIQETQYF. CDR3 DNA sequence: TGTGCCAGCAGTTACGCGGGGATTCAAGAGACCCAGTACTTC.

The gene calls are TRBV9 and TRBJ2-7; perhaps TRBD2 as D (7 bases). The germline CDR1 and CDR2 sequences are SGDLS and YYNGEE. The CDR3 length is 14 residues. V was pared by 4 bases and J by 6 bases, with 17 bases between. CDR3 sequence reads: CASSPNRGGTEQYF. The CDR3 DNA reads as TGTGCCAGCAGCCCTAATAGGGGGGGGACCGAGCAGTACTTC.

The CDR3 nucleotides read TGCAGCGTCACAGGCACCGAAACCAAACACAATGAGCAGTTCTTC. Its translation: CSVTGTETKHNEQFF. The V gene is TRBV29-1, the J gene TRBJ2-1, with D possibly TRBD1 on 5 matching bases. The CDR3 has 15 amino acids. Germline V CDR1 and CDR2: SQVTM, ANQGSEA. The V end lost 6 bases, the J end lost 5 bases, and 20 bases lay between the germline ends.

A word on this clone: Other DNA sequences from this sample encode an identical CDR3 as well. V is TRBV6-5 and J is TRBJ2-1; tentatively, D is TRBD1 (6 bases). Germline V CDR1 and CDR2: MNHEY, SVGAGI. The CDR3 runs to 13 residues. Trimming removed 4 bases from V and 7 bases from J, with 11 bases in between. CDR3 coding DNA: TGTGCCAGCAGTTTGGACAGTTATAATGAGCAGTTCTTC. It codes for CASSLDSYNEQFF.

The genes are TRBV7-9 and TRBJ1-1, with a weak D call TRBD1 (5 bases). V was trimmed by 4 bases and J by 6 bases, leaving 15 bases between them. The CDR3 loop spans 14 amino acids. Germline assignment: CDR1 SEHNR and CDR2 FQNEAQ (reference sequence). CDR3 sequence (DNA): TGTGCCAGCAGCTCCGTGGGGGGTTTTGCTGAAGCTTTCTTT. Protein sequence: CASSSVGGFAEAFF.

In its sample, this clone was seen once. The rearrangement joins TRBV30 to TRBJ2-5; 11 bases map to TRBD2. Germline V gene data show CDR1 as GTSNPN and CDR2 as SVGIG (reference sequence). V was clipped by 2 bases and J by 2 bases; unmatched bases: 4. The CDR3 loop spans 15 amino acids. In DNA, the CDR3 is TGTGCCTGGAGTAGAACTAGCGGGGGACAAGAGACCCAGTACTTC. It is translated as CAWSRTSGGQETQYF. Full variable domain (remainder filled in from reference TRBV30 and TRBJ2-5): SQTIHQWPATLVQPVGSPLSLECTVEGTSNPNLYWYRQAAGRGLQLLFYSVGIGQISSEVPQNLSASRPQDRQFILSSKKLLLSDSGFYLCAWSRTSGGQETQYFGPGTRLLVL.